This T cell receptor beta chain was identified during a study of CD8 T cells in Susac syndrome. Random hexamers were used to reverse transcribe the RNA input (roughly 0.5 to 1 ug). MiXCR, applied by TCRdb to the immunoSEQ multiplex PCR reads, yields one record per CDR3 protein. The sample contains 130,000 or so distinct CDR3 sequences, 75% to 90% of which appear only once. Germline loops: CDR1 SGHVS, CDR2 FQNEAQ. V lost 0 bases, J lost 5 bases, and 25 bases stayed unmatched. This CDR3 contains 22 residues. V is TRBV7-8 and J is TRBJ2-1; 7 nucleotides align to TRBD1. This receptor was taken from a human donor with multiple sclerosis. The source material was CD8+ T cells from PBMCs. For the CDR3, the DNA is TGTGCCAGCAGCTTAGCTCAGGAGGCACGGGACAGACTAACCCTAAGAAACAATGAGCAGTTCTTC. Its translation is CASSLAQEARDRLTLRNNEQFF.